This T cell receptor beta chain was profiled in a study of cytomegalovirus exposure and HLA in healthy donors. General observations from the study: Researchers had no immune exposure information except CMV serostatus available.

Germline CDR1 and CDR2: SGHNT and YYREEE (reference sequence). Trimming cost V 4 bases and J 0 bases, with 16 bases left between them. This CDR3 spans 16 amino acids. A few counts support this clone. Its antigen is as yet unknown. The PCR employed 60 Vbeta primers together with 13 Jbeta primers. TCRdb keeps only in-frame clones here, not all; method: immunoSEQ multiplex PCR. This table has approximately 70,000 clones, around two thirds appearing once. Sequencing was carried out using PBMCs. This sequence was found in a woman in her 50s in good health and CMV-seropositive. The genes are TRBV5-4 and TRBJ1-1; TRBD1 might be the D (6 bases). This CDR3 reads CASSPQGPGMNTEAFF. CDR3 nucleotides: TGTGCCAGCAGCCCACAGGGACCTGGCATGAACACTGAAGCTTTCTTT.